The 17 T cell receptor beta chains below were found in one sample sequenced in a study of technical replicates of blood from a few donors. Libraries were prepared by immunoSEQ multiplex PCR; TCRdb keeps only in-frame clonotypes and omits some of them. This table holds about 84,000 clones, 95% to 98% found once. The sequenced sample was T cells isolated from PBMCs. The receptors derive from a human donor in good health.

CDR3 sequence (DNA): TGTGCCAGCAGTCTTAGGGGGGGTCGGGAGACCCAGTACTTC. It specifies CASSLRGGRETQYF. This chain uses TRBV28 with TRBJ2-5, with TRBD2 as a possible D gene (7 bases). The CDR3 is made up of 14 amino acids. The V gene's germline CDR1 is MDHEN and CDR2 SYDVKM. Trimming removed 5 bases at V and 5 bases at J, with 15 bases between.

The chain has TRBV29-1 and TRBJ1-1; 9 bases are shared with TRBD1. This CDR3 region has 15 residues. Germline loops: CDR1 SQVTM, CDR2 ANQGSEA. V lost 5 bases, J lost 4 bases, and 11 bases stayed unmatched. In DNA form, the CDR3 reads TGCAGCGTTTCCTACCAGGACAGGGGAATCACTGAAGCTTTCTTT. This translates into CSVSYQDRGITEAFF.

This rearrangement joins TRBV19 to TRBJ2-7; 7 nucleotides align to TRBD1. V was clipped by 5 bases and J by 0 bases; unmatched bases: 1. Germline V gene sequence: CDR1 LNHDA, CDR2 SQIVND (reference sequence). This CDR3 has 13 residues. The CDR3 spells CASSRDSSYEQYF. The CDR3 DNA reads TGTGCCAGTAGTCGGGACAGCTCCTACGAGCAGTACTTC.

The chain's CDR3 is CASSERAGGTTDTQYF. DNA for the CDR3: TGTGCCAGCAGTGAACGGGCGGGGGGAACCACAGATACGCAGTATTTT. The chain uses TRBV6-1 and TRBJ2-3; 8 positions match TRBD2. The junction had 6 bases not matched to a gene; V was cut back by 2 bases and J by 2 bases. CDR3 size: 16 residues. Germline CDR1 is MNHNS and CDR2 is SASEGT.

This CDR3 is CASSLGYGGRGTEAFF. DNA for the CDR3: TGCGCCAGCAGCTTGGGGTACGGGGGGCGCGGAACTGAAGCTTTCTTT. The rearrangement links TRBV5-1 to TRBJ1-1; a weak D match, TRBD1 (6 bases). The CDR3 length is 16 residues. V was clipped by 0 bases and J by 5 bases, with 17 bases between them. Germline V gene lookup returns CDR1 SGHRS and CDR2 YFSETQ.

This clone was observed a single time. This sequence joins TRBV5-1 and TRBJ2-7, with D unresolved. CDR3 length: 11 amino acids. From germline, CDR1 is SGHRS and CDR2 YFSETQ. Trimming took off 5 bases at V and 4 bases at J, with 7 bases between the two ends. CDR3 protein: CASRNTYEQYF. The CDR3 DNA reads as TGCGCCAGCAGGAATACATACGAGCAGTACTTC.

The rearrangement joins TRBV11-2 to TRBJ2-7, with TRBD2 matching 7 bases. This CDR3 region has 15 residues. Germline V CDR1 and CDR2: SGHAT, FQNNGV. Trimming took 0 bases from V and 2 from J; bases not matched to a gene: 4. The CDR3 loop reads CASSLDSAGAYEQYF. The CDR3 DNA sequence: TGTGCCAGCAGCTTAGATTCGGCGGGAGCCTACGAGCAGTACTTC.

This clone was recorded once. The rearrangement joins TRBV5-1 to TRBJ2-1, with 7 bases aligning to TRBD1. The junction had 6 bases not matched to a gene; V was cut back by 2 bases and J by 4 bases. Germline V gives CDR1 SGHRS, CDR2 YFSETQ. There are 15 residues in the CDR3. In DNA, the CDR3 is TGCGCCAGCAGCTTAACAGGGGACACGTACAATGAGCAGTTCTTC. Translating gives CASSLTGDTYNEQFF.

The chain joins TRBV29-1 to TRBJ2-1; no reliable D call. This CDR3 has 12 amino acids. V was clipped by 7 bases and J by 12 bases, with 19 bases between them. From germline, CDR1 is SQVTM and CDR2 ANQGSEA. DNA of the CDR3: TGCAGCGCCCAAGCAGGTTTTAGTGTGCAGTTCTTC. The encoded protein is CSAQAGFSVQFF.

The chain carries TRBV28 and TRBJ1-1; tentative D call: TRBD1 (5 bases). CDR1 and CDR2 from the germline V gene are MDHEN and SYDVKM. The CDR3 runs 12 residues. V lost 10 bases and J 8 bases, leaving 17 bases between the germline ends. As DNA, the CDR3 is TGTGCCACCGTTCGGGGGAGATGGGAAGCTTTCTTT. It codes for CATVRGRWEAFF.

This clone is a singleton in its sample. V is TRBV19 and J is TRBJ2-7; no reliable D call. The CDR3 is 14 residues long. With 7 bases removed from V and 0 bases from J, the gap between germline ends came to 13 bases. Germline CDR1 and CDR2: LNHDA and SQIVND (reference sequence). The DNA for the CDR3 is TGTGCCAGTAATCCAACGGAGAGCTCCTACGAGCAGTACTTC. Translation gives CASNPTESSYEQYF. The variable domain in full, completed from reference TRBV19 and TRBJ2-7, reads DGGITQSPKYLFRKEGQNVTLSCEQNLNHDAMYWYRQDPGQGLRLIYYSQIVNDFQKGDIAEGYSVSREKKESFPLTVTSAQKNPTAFYLCASNPTESSYEQYFGPGTRLTVT.

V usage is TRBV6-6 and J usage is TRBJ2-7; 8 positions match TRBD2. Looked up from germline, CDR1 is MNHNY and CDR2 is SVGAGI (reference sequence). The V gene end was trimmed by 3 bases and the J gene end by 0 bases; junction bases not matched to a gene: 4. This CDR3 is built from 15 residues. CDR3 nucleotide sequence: TGTGCCAGCAGTTATCTAGCGGGTTCCTCCTACGAGCAGTACTTC. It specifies CASSYLAGSSYEQYF.

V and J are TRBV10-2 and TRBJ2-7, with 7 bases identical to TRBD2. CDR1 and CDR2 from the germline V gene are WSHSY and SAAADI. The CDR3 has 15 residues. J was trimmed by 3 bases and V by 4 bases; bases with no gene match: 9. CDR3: CASSAGTTNFYEQYF. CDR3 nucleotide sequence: TGCGCCAGCAGTGCCGGGACTACAAATTTCTACGAGCAGTACTTC.

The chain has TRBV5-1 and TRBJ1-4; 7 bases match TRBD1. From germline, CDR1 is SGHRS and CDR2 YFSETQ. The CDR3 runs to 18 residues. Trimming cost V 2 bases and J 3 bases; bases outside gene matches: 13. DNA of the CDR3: TGCGCCAGCAGCTTCTACTCAAGGACAGGCCAATCTAATGAAAAACTGTTTTTT. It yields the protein CASSFYSRTGQSNEKLFF.

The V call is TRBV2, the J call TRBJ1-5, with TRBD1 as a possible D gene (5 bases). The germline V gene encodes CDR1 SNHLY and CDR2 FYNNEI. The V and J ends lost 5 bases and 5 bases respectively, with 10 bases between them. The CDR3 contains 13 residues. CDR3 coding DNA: TGTGCCAGCAGTAAAGACAGAGATCAGCCCCAGCATTTT. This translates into CASSKDRDQPQHF.

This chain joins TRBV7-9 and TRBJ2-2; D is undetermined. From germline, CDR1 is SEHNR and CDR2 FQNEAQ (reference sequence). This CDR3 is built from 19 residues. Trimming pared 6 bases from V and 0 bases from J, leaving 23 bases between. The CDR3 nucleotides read TGTGCCAGCAGGACCCGCAACATACGAGAACAGCCGAACACCGGGGAGCTGTTTTTT. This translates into CASRTRNIREQPNTGELFF.

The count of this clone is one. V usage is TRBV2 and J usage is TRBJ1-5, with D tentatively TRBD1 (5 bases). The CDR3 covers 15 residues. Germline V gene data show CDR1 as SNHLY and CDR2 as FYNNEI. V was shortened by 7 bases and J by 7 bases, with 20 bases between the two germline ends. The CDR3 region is CASTTDSGAGQPQHF. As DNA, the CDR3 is TGTGCCAGCACCACAGATTCCGGGGCGGGGCAGCCCCAGCATTTT.